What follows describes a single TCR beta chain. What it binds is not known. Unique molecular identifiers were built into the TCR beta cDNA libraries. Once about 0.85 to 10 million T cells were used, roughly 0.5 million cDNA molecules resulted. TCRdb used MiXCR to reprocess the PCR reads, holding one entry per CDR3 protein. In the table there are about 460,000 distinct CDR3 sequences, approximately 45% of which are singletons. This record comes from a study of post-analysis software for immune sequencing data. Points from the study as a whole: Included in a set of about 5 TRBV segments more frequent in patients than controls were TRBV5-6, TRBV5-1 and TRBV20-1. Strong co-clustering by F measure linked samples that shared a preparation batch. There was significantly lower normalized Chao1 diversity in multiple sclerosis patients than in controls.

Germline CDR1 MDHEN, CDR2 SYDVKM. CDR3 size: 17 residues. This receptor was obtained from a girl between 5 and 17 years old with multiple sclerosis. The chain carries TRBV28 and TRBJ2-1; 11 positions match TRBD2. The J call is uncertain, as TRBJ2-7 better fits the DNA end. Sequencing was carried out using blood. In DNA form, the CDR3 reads TGTGCCAGCAGGTTTCACTTAGCGGGAGGGTCGGTCTACGAGCAGTACTTC. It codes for CASRFHLAGGSVYEQYF.